This T cell receptor beta chain came from a study of T cells in Graves' hyperthyroidism and ophthalmopathy. Regarding the study as a whole: Most thyroid clonotypes with frequency above 0.001 were detected in blood.

Exclusion of patients followed from uncontrolled infection, other autoimmune disease, pregnancy or lactation. Amplification targeted TCR beta CDR3 regions from RNA transcripts. First-round RT-PCR targeting the TCR CDR3 was performed with the HTBI primer set. TCRdb processed the multiplex PCR reads anew with MiXCR; each CDR3 protein has one entry. The profile shows roughly 800,000 distinct CDR3 sequences, roughly 37% of them singletons. With respect to this clonotype: Antigen: not known.

Trimming removed 10 bases from V and 6 bases from J, with 16 bases in between. The CDR3 totals 13 residues. CDR1 is LNHDA, CDR2 SQIVND, per germline (reference sequence). The J gene is TRBJ1-5, the V gene TRBV19; D is unclear. The sequencing input was blood. This TCR was sampled from a young man with Graves' hyperthyroidism. CDR3 sequence reads: CATQWEGGQPQHF. The CDR3 nucleotides read TGTGCCACCCAATGGGAGGGTGGTCAGCCCCAGCATTTT.